The text below deals with one T cell receptor beta chain. The data belong to a study of blood T cell repertoires in COVID-19. Study overall: Donors in the United States, Italy and Spain gave samples during acute or convalescent COVID-19. Nucleic acid was either cDNA or gDNA, and it came from T cells, B-cell-depleted T cells, or PBMCs.

CDR1 and CDR2 from the germline V gene are SQVTM and ANQGSEA. CDR3 length equals 12 residues. Trimming left V 3 bases short and J 4 bases short, with 9 bases between. Study processing details: Cell counts per sample came from amplifying reference gene primers. Here immunoSEQ multiplex PCR was the method, and the copy in TCRdb shows in-frame clones only, minus some. V, J and clone size derive from that table, while D and trimming were established from the DNA sequence. The sample has over 65,000 clones, 86% seen once. This TCR was recovered from a man in his fifties with active or convalescent COVID-19. The sequenced sample consisted of peripheral blood. The gene calls are TRBV29-1 and TRBJ2-5, with D perhaps matching TRBD2 (5 bases). The CDR3 coding sequence is TGCAGCGTTGATGGGAGACGAGAGACCCAGTACTTC. Translating it yields CSVDGRRETQYF.